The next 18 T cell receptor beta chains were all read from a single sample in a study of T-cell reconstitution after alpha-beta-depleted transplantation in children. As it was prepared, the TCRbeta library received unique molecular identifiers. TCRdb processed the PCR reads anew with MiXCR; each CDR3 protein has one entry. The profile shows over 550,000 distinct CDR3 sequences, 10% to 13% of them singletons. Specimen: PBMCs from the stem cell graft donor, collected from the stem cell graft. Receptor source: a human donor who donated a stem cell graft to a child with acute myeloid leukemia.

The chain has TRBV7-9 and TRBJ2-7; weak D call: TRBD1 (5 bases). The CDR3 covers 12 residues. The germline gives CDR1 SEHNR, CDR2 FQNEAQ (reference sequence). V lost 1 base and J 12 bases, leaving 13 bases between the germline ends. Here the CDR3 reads CASSLGPQGSYF. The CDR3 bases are TGTGCCAGCAGCTTAGGCCCCCAGGGCTCGTACTTC.

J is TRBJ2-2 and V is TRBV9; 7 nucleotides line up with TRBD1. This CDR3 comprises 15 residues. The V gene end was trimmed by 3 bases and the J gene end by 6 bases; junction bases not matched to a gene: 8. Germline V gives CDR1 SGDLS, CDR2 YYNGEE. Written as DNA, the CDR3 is TGTGCCAGCAGCGCCTTACACACAGGGGCCGGGGAGCTGTTTTTT. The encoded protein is CASSALHTGAGELFF.

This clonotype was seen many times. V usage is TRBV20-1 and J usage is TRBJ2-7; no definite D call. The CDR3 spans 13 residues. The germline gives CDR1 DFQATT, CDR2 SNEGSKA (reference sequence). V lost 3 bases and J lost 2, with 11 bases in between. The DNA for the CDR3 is TGCAGTGCTAGTAGACTTGGGGCCTACGAGCAGTACTTC. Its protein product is CSASRLGAYEQYF.

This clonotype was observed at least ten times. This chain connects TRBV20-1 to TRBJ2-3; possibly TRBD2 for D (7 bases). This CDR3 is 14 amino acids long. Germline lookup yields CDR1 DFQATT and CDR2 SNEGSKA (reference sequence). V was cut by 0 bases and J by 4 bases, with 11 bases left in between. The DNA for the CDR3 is TGCAGTGCTAGAGATCAAGGGGGGGCAGATACGCAGTATTTT. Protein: CSARDQGGADTQYF.

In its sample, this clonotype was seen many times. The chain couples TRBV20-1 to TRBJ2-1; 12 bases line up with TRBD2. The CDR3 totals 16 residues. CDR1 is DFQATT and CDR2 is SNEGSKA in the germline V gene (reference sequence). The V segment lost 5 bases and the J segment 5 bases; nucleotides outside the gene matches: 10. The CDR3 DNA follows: TGCAGTGCTCCACCCTCTAGCGGGAGGGGGAACAATGAGCAGTTCTTC. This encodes CSAPPSSGRGNNEQFF.

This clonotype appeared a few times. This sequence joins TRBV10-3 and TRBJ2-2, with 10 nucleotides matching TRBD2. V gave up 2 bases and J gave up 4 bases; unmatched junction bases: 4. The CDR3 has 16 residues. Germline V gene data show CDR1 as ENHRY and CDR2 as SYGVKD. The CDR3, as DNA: TGTGCCATCAGTGAGGTAGCGGGAGGAAGCACCGGGGAGCTGTTTTTT. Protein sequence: CAISEVAGGSTGELFF.

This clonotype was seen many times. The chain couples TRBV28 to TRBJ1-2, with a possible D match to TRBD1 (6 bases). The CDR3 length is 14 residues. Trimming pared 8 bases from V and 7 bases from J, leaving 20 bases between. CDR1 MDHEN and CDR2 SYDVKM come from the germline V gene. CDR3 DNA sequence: TGTGCCAGCGCATTCCCGCGGGACATCGGTGGCTACACCTTC. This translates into CASAFPRDIGGYTF.

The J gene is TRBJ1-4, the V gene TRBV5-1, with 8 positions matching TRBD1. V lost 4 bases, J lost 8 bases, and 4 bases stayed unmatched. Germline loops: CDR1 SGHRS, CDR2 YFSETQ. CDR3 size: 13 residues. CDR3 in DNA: TGCGCCAGCAGCCCCGGGGACAGGGAAAAACTGTTTTTT. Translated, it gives CASSPGDREKLFF. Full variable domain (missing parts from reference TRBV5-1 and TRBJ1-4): KAGVTQTPRYLIKTRGQQVTLSCSPISGHRSVSWYQQTPGQGLQFLFEYFSETQRNKGNFPGRFSGRQFSNSRSEMNVSTLELGDSALYLCASSPGDREKLFFGSGTQLSVL.

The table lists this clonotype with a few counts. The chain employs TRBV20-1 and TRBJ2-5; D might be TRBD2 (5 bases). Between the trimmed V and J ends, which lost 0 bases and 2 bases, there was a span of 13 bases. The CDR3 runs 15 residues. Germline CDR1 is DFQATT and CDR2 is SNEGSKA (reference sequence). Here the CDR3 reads CSARDLTEAQETQYF. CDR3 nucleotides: TGCAGTGCTAGAGATTTAACGGAGGCGCAAGAGACCCAGTACTTC.

CDR3: CASSLPRGNRVWTEAFF. CDR3 in DNA: TGTGCCAGCAGCCTACCCCGGGGAAACAGGGTTTGGACTGAAGCTTTCTTT. The chain couples TRBV28 to TRBJ1-1, with a tentative D call TRBD1 (6 bases). Germline V gene data show CDR1 as MDHEN and CDR2 as SYDVKM. The CDR3 runs 17 residues. Trimming removed 6 bases from V and 5 bases from J, with 25 bases in between.

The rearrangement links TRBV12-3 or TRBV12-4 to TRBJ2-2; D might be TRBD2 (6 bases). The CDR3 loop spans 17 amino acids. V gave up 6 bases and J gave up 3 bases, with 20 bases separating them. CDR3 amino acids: CASSDPGLPMDTGELFF. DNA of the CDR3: TGTGCCAGCAGCGACCCGGGACTCCCGATGGACACCGGGGAGCTGTTTTTT.

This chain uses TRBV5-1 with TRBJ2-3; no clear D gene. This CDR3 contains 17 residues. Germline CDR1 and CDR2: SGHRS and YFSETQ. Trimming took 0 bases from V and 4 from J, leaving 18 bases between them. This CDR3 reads CASSLGVRTRTPDTQYF. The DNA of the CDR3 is TGCGCCAGCAGCTTGGGGGTGAGGACCCGGACGCCAGATACGCAGTATTTT.

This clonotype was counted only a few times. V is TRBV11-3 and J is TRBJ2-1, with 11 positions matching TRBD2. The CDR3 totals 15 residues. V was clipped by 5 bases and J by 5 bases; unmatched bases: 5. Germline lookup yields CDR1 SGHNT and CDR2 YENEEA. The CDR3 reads CASSKTSGTHNEQFF. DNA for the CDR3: TGTGCCAGCAGCAAGACTAGCGGGACCCACAATGAGCAGTTCTTC.

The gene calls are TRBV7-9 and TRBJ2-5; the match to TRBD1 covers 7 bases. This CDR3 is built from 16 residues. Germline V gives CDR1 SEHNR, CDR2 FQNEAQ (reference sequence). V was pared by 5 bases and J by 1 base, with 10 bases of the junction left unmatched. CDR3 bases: TGTGCCAGCAGCCCCCGGGACAGCCTATTCCAAGAGACCCAGTACTTC. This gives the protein CASSPRDSLFQETQYF. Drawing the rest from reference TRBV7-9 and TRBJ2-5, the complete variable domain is DTGVSQNPRHKITKRGQNVTFRCDPISEHNRLYWYRQTLGQGPEFLTYFQNEAQLEKSRLLSDRFSAERPKGSFSTLEIQRTEQGDSAMYLCASSPRDSLFQETQYFGPGTRLLVL.

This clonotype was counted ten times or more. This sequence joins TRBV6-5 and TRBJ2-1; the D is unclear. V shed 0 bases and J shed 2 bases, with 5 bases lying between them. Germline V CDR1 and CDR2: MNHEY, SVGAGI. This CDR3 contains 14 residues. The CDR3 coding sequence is TGTGCCAGCAGTTACTCCGACCCCTACAATGAGCAGTTCTTC. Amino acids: CASSYSDPYNEQFF.

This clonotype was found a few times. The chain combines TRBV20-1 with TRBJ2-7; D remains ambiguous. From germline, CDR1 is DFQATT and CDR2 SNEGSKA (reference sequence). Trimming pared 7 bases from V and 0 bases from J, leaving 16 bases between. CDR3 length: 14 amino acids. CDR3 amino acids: CSVETTSSSYEQYF. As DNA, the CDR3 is TGCAGTGTAGAAACAACCTCAAGCTCCTACGAGCAGTACTTC.

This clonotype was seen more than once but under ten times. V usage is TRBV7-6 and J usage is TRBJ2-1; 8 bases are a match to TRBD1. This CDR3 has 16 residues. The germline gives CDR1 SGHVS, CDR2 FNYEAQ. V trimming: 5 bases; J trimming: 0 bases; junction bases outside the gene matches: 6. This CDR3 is CASSKTGDSSYNEQFF. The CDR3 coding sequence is TGTGCCAGCAGCAAGACAGGGGACTCCTCCTACAATGAGCAGTTCTTC.

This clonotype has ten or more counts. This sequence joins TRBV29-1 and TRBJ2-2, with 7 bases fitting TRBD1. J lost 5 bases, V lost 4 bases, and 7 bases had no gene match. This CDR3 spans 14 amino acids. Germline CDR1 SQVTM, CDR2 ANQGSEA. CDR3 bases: TGCAGCGTTGTAAACAGGGGTGGAACCGGGGAGCTGTTTTTT. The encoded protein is CSVVNRGGTGELFF.